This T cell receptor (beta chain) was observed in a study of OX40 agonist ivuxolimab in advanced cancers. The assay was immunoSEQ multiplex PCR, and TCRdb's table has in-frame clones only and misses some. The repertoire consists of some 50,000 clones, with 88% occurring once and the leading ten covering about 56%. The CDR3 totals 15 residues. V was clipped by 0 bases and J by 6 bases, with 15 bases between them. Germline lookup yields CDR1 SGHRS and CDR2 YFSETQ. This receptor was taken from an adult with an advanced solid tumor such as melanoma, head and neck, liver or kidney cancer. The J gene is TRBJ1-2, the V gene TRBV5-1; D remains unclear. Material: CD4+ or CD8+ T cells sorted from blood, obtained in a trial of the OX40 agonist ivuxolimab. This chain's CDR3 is CASSLVGAGEDGYTF. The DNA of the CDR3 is TGCGCCAGCAGCTTGGTGGGAGCAGGAGAGGATGGCTACACCTTC.